The 17 T cell receptor beta chains reported below all come from one sample, sequenced in a study of blood T cells in healthy people across ages. Combining a sample-barcoded 5' primer with a J-beta primer mix, a second PCR ran for 7 to 11 cycles. TCRdb processed the 5' RACE reads anew with MiXCR; each CDR3 protein has one entry. Counted here are hundreds of thousands of distinct CDR3 sequences, 56% occurring once; the ten biggest clones make up more than 25%. The sample was blood. Receptors were obtained from a man aged 35 to 55 in good health.

The J gene is TRBJ1-2, the V gene TRBV7-2, with TRBD1 as a possible D gene (5 bases). CDR1 and CDR2 (germline): SGHTA, FQGNSA. The CDR3 length is 12 residues. Trimming shortened V by 1 base and J by 13 bases, and 13 bases separated the two germline ends. The CDR3 protein is CASSLVGTPGTF. In DNA form, the CDR3 reads TGTGCCAGCAGCTTAGTGGGGACGCCGGGCACCTTC.

This chain connects TRBV20-1 to TRBJ1-2, with TRBD1 matching 12 bases. Germline CDR1 and CDR2: DFQATT and SNEGSKA (reference sequence). The CDR3 contains 14 residues. Trimming cost V 2 bases and J 5 bases; bases outside gene matches: 3. The DNA for the CDR3 is TGCAGTGCTAGAAGGGACAGGGGGCTTTATGGCTACACCTTC. This gives the protein CSARRDRGLYGYTF.

The sample holds many counts of this clonotype. This chain links TRBV7-2 with TRBJ2-5; 9 bases agree with TRBD2. V trimming: 3 bases; J trimming: 5 bases; junction bases outside the gene matches: 4. The germline V gene encodes CDR1 SGHTA and CDR2 FQGNSA. The CDR3 is made up of 14 amino acids. CDR3 DNA: TGTGCCAGCAGCTTGGCGGGGGGGCTTGAGACCCAGTACTTC. Translated, it gives CASSLAGGLETQYF.

The rearrangement joins TRBV25-1 to TRBJ1-2; no definite D call. In germline, CDR1 is MGHDK, CDR2 SYGVNS. This CDR3 region has 15 residues. V gave up 1 base and J gave up 2 bases, with 11 bases separating them. As DNA, the CDR3 is TGTGCCAGCAGTGAATCGGGCGAGGAGAACTATGGCTACACCTTC. Residues: CASSESGEENYGYTF.

This sequence joins TRBV11-3 and TRBJ2-4; maybe TRBD1 (6 bases). Germline CDR1 SGHNT, CDR2 YENEEA. The CDR3 has 14 residues. Trimming removed 5 bases at V and 8 bases at J, with 16 bases between. The CDR3 coding sequence is TGTGCCAGCAGCCAAGGGGCATCAGGGGACATTCAGTACTTC. It encodes CASSQGASGDIQYF.

The CDR3, as DNA: TGTGCCGTCCCGGGGATAAAGAACACCGGGGAGCTGTTTTTT. Translating gives CAVPGIKNTGELFF. The rearrangement links TRBV28 to TRBJ2-2, with a possible D match to TRBD2 (5 bases). CDR1 is MDHEN and CDR2 is SYDVKM in the germline V gene. V lost 11 bases, J lost 1 base, and 14 bases lay in between. The CDR3 is 14 residues long.

This chain connects TRBV7-6 to TRBJ2-3; D is possibly TRBD1 (6 bases). V shed 5 bases and J shed 5 bases, with 8 bases lying between them. This CDR3 contains 12 residues. The germline gives CDR1 SGHVS, CDR2 FNYEAQ. This chain's CDR3 is CASSRGQDTQYF. CDR3 coding DNA: TGTGCCAGCAGCCGGGGACAAGATACGCAGTATTTT.

The chain carries TRBV6-1 and TRBJ2-3; 7 bases match TRBD2. Germline V CDR1 and CDR2: MNHNS, SASEGT. J was trimmed by 0 bases and V by 7 bases; bases with no gene match: 10. The CDR3 extends over 16 amino acids. The CDR3 loop is CASNRKASGSTDTQYF. The CDR3 nucleotides read TGTGCCAGCAACAGAAAGGCTAGCGGAAGCACAGATACGCAGTATTTT.

DNA of the CDR3: TGCAGCTCGGAGGAGGATGAGCAGTTCTTC. It is translated as CSSEEDEQFF. The chain employs TRBV29-1 and TRBJ2-1; D may be TRBD2 (5 bases). The germline V gene encodes CDR1 SQVTM and CDR2 ANQGSEA. This CDR3 has 10 amino acids. Trimming shortened V by 8 bases and J by 8 bases, and 10 bases separated the two germline ends.

The chain links TRBV7-2 to TRBJ2-7; TRBD1 matches 7 bases. This CDR3 is 13 amino acids long. Trimming at V came to 9 bases and at J to 9 bases, leaving 14 bases not matched to a gene. The germline V gene has CDR1 SGHTA and CDR2 FQGNSA. CDR3 DNA sequence: TGTGCCAGGATGACAGGGCCTGCGGACGGGCAGTACTTC. Protein product: CARMTGPADGQYF.

V gene TRBV7-9 combines with J gene TRBJ1-2, with D hard to call. The CDR3 extends over 13 amino acids. Germline V lookup: CDR1 SEHNR, CDR2 FQNEAQ (reference sequence). The ends were cut back, 2 bases at V and 11 bases at J, with 15 bases in the middle. The CDR3 spells CASSLPYRDEYTF. The CDR3 DNA sequence: TGTGCCAGCAGCTTACCGTATAGAGACGAATACACCTTC.

This chain joins TRBV12-3 or TRBV12-4 and TRBJ2-7, with a weak D call TRBD2 (6 bases). The length of the CDR3 is 15 residues. V gave up 6 bases and J gave up 9 bases, with 24 bases separating them. In nucleotides, the CDR3 is TGTGCCAGCAGCTCCAGAGCGGGCGGCTTATCGGTGCAGTACTTC. This encodes CASSSRAGGLSVQYF.

This rearrangement joins TRBV29-1 to TRBJ2-6; no firm D call. The length of the CDR3 is 15 residues. Germline V CDR1 and CDR2: SQVTM, ANQGSEA. The CDR3 reads CRVPRPDSGANVLTF. As DNA, the CDR3 is TGCAGGGTCCCTCGGCCGGACTCTGGGGCCAACGTCCTGACTTTC.

This clonotype occurred a few times. The V and J genes are TRBV12-3 or TRBV12-4 and TRBJ1-2; 9 bases line up with TRBD1. CDR3 length equals 14 residues. Unmatched junction bases numbered 1, after V lost 0 bases and J lost 5 bases. The CDR3 here is CASSLADRGYGYTF. In DNA form, the CDR3 reads TGTGCCAGCAGTTTAGCGGACAGGGGATATGGCTACACCTTC.

The genes are TRBV29-1 and TRBJ2-3; 8 bases are a match to TRBD2. V trimming: 0 bases; J trimming: 2 bases; junction bases outside the gene matches: 10. Germline-derived CDR1 and CDR2 are SQVTM and ANQGSEA. The CDR3 length is 17 residues. This chain's CDR3 is CSVEEVGKRGTTDTQYF. The CDR3 DNA reads TGCAGCGTTGAAGAAGTTGGGAAGCGGGGGACCACAGATACGCAGTATTTT.

V gene TRBV10-2 combines with J gene TRBJ1-4, with D maybe TRBD1 (5 bases). The germline gives CDR1 WSHSY, CDR2 SAAADI. CDR3 length: 12 residues. The V end was cut by 2 bases, the J end by 11 bases, with 9 bases between. CDR3 DNA sequence: TGCGCCAGCAGTGAGCCCCCAGGGAAACTGTTTTTT. Amino acid sequence: CASSEPPGKLFF.

The gene calls are TRBV2 and TRBJ2-3; 9 nucleotides line up with TRBD1. Germline CDR1 and CDR2: SNHLY and FYNNEI. This CDR3 comprises 15 residues. Losses at the gene ends were 6 bases for V and 3 bases for J; bases not matched to a gene: 7. The CDR3 loop reads CASRAGQGLTDTQYF. Here the CDR3 DNA reads TGTGCCAGCAGGGCAGGACAGGGGTTGACAGATACGCAGTATTTT.